This T cell receptor beta chain was sequenced in a study of early stage breast cancer tumors. Study summary: ER+/PR+/HER2- status applied to about 70% of the 16 invasive breast tumors. Findings of the study overall: Commonly generated sequences made up most enriched TCRB sequences shared between patients. Bulk DNA sequencing of unsorted cells missed chain pairing and markers. Compared with adjacent normal breast, tumors showed about 2.5-fold denser, more clonal T cells.

Libraries were prepared by immunoSEQ multiplex PCR; TCRdb keeps only in-frame clonotypes and omits some of them. The table shows about 48,000 clones, with around 83% occurring only once. The germline V and J ends were trimmed by 0 bases and 8 bases, with 13 bases remaining between them. The CDR3 consists of 14 residues. The V gene's germline CDR1 is MNHEY and CDR2 SVGAGI. As for this clone: Its antigen is currently unknown.

This clonotype was sampled from a person aged 45 to 59 with breast cancer. The source material was blood. The rearrangement joins TRBV6-5 to TRBJ1-1, with D possibly matching TRBD1 (5 bases). The CDR3 nucleotides read TGTGCCAGCAGTTACTCTTGGTCCAGGGACGAAGCTTTCTTT. Translation gives CASSYSWSRDEAFF.